The 22 T cell receptor beta chains below were found in one sample sequenced in a study. MiXCR was run by TCRdb on the 5' RACE reads, yielding one entry per CDR3 protein. This table holds tens of thousands of distinct CDR3 sequences, around a fifth found once. The source material was memory CD4+ T cells sorted from a lymph node. Described subset: memory CD4+ T cells, CD4+CD45RO+CD25-. These receptors were taken from a female donor with breast cancer.

The chain uses TRBV19 and TRBJ1-1; D is undetermined. V lost 2 bases and J 1 base, leaving 5 bases between the germline ends. Germline values: CDR1 LNHDA, CDR2 SQIVND (reference sequence). The CDR3 loop spans 13 amino acids. The CDR3 bases are TGTGCCAGTAGTATAAACAGGAACACTGAAGCTTTCTTT. Translating gives CASSINRNTEAFF.

This clonotype has a handful of counts. This chain joins TRBV28 and TRBJ2-3; possible D gene TRBD1, 5 bases. The CDR3 totals 14 residues. Per the germline V gene, CDR1 is MDHEN and CDR2 is SYDVKM. Deletions cut 5 bases from V and 2 bases from J, with 11 bases between. CDR3: CASSHQGSTDTQYF. The DNA for the CDR3 is TGTGCCAGCAGTCACCAGGGTTCCACAGATACGCAGTATTTT.

This clonotype was observed a handful of times. The genes are TRBV7-2 and TRBJ2-7; maybe TRBD2 (5 bases). The CDR3 loop spans 12 amino acids. Per the germline V gene, CDR1 is SGHTA and CDR2 is FQGNSA. Trimming cost V 5 bases and J 6 bases, with 11 bases left between them. CDR3 in amino acids: CASSERGVEQYF. CDR3 DNA sequence: TGTGCCAGCAGCGAACGGGGAGTCGAGCAGTACTTC.

The rearrangement joins TRBV4-3 to TRBJ1-6, with D hard to call. The length of the CDR3 is 16 residues. Trimming cost V 0 bases and J 10 bases, with 16 bases left between them. The germline V gene has CDR1 LGHNA and CDR2 YSLEER. CDR3 in DNA: TGCGCCAGCAGCCAAGAGACGGGGAAGAAAAGATCACCCCTCCACTTT. Translated: CASSQETGKKRSPLHF.

This chain connects TRBV6-2 or TRBV6-3 to TRBJ2-1; D remains unclear. The CDR3 is 13 residues long. With 8 bases removed from V and 9 bases from J, the gap between germline ends came to 17 bases. CDR1 is MNHEY and CDR2 is SVGEGT in the germline V gene. CDR3 amino acids: CASRRPRSGEQFF. The CDR3 nucleotides are TGTGCCAGCCGCCGTCCTCGATCTGGTGAGCAGTTCTTC.

This clonotype was detected many times. The genes are TRBV5-1 and TRBJ1-1, with a possible D match to TRBD1 (5 bases). Germline V gene lookup returns CDR1 SGHRS and CDR2 YFSETQ. Deletions cut 3 bases from V and 1 base from J, with 7 bases between. The CDR3 has 13 residues. DNA of the CDR3: TGCGCCAGCAGCTGGGGGGGGAACACTGAAGCTTTCTTT. It specifies CASSWGGNTEAFF.

Worth noting for this clonotype: The junction does not match germline at one end; this may be a read error. The chain links TRBV29-1 to TRBJ1-2; D may be TRBD1 (6 bases). The length of the CDR3 is 13 residues. Germline CDR1 is SQVTM and CDR2 is ANQGSEA. CDR3 amino acids: CSVEDWRGAGDTF. DNA of the CDR3: TGCAGCGTTGAAGATTGGCGGGGGGCTGGCGACACCTTC.

The chain recombines TRBV29-1 with TRBJ2-1; D not resolved. Trimming pared 1 base from V and 13 bases from J, leaving 17 bases between. Germline assignment: CDR1 SQVTM and CDR2 ANQGSEA. The CDR3 extends over 13 amino acids. The CDR3 bases are TGCAGCGTTGAAGGGGCGAGAGACACAATCCAGTTCTTC. As protein: CSVEGARDTIQFF.

This clonotype is medium-sized in the sample. V usage is TRBV9 and J usage is TRBJ2-1; 11 nucleotides line up with TRBD1. V lost 2 bases, J lost 6 bases, and 7 bases stayed unmatched. Per germline, CDR1 SGDLS and CDR2 YYNGEE. The CDR3 has 16 residues. CDR3 in DNA: TGTGCCAGCAGCGTCACAGGACAGGGGGCCTTCAATGAGCAGTTCTTC. Encoded protein: CASSVTGQGAFNEQFF.

The CDR3 loop is CASSLARGQSYEQYF. The CDR3 region has the DNA TGTGCCAGCAGCTTAGCGAGGGGACAGTCCTACGAGCAGTACTTC. The chain uses TRBV7-9 and TRBJ2-7, with 7 bases aligning to TRBD1. Germline CDR1 reads SEHNR; CDR2 reads FQNEAQ (reference sequence). Losses at the gene ends were 0 bases for V and 1 base for J; bases not matched to a gene: 3. The CDR3 runs 15 residues.

This clonotype was observed at least ten times. The chain employs TRBV20-1 and TRBJ2-2; no definite D call. CDR1 and CDR2 from the germline V gene are DFQATT and SNEGSKA (reference sequence). The CDR3 length is 12 residues. Trimming left V 3 bases short and J 6 bases short, with 8 bases between. The CDR3 bases are TGCAGTGCTAGCACGTGGGCCGGGGAGCTGTTTTTT. The encoded protein is CSASTWAGELFF.

This clonotype showed up many times. The chain uses TRBV20-1 and TRBJ1-1; the D gene is possibly TRBD1 (5 bases). Germline V gives CDR1 DFQATT, CDR2 SNEGSKA (reference sequence). V was pared by 1 base and J by 7 bases, with 19 bases between. The CDR3 is 15 amino acids. CDR3 loop: CSARANRDHLGEAFF. CDR3 sequence (DNA): TGCAGTGCTAGAGCCAACCGGGACCACCTCGGTGAAGCTTTCTTT.

This clonotype has a handful of counts. V and J are TRBV28 and TRBJ2-3; the D gene is possibly TRBD2 (6 bases). The V and J ends lost 3 bases and 6 bases respectively, with 16 bases between them. This CDR3 spans 15 amino acids. The germline V gene has CDR1 MDHEN and CDR2 SYDVKM. The CDR3 spells CASSFAGGPGDTQYF. In DNA form, the CDR3 reads TGTGCCAGCAGTTTTGCCGGAGGGCCCGGGGATACGCAGTATTTT.

In its sample, this clonotype ranks as medium-sized. The V and J genes are TRBV9 and TRBJ1-1, with TRBD1 matching over 7 bases. In germline, CDR1 is SGDLS, CDR2 YYNGEE. The ends lost 5 bases at V and 1 base at J; junction bases unmatched: 5. The CDR3 spans 14 residues. The CDR3 DNA is TGTGCCAGCAGTTTTGGGACAGCGAACACTGAAGCTTTCTTT. It specifies CASSFGTANTEAFF.

This clonotype has more than one count but fewer than ten. The chain combines TRBV2 with TRBJ1-2, with 10 nucleotides matching TRBD1. Germline lookup yields CDR1 SNHLY and CDR2 FYNNEI. After removal of 6 bases from V and 4 bases from J, the junction contained 2 bases not matched to a gene. CDR3 length equals 13 residues. The CDR3 DNA reads as TGTGCCAGCAGGACAGGGGGCGTCTATGGCTACACCTTC. Protein sequence: CASRTGGVYGYTF.

This clonotype qualifies as medium-sized (0.01 to 0.1%). The V call is TRBV12-3 or TRBV12-4, the J call TRBJ2-5; D not certain. CDR3 size: 15 residues. Trimming took 6 bases from V and 2 from J, leaving 16 bases between them. The CDR3 loop is CASSFLSDGQETQYF. CDR3 coding DNA: TGTGCCAGCAGCTTCCTATCCGACGGACAAGAGACCCAGTACTTC.

In this sample, this clonotype turned up a few times. The chain employs TRBV20-1 and TRBJ1-1, with D unclear. CDR3 length: 12 residues. The V end lost 7 bases, the J end lost 1 base, and 10 bases lay between the germline ends. CDR1 and CDR2 from the germline V gene are DFQATT and SNEGSKA (reference sequence). CDR3 DNA: TGCAGTGTCGTGGTAGGGAACACTGAAGCTTTCTTT. Amino acids: CSVVVGNTEAFF.

V is TRBV11-1 and J is TRBJ1-2, with D perhaps TRBD1 (5 bases). The V and J ends lost 5 bases and 4 bases respectively, with 8 bases between them. Germline CDR1 reads SGHAT; CDR2 reads FQDESV (reference sequence). This CDR3 region has 12 residues. CDR3 residues: CASSLDSYGYTF. For the CDR3, the DNA is TGTGCCAGCAGCCTCGACAGCTATGGCTACACCTTC.

The chain is built from TRBV14 and TRBJ2-1; D perhaps matches TRBD1 (6 bases). The CDR3 totals 15 residues. V gave up 1 base and J gave up 8 bases, with 15 bases separating them. Germline V gives CDR1 SGHDN, CDR2 FVKESK. The CDR3 loop reads CASSQGSVRGDEQFF. CDR3 DNA sequence: TGTGCCAGCAGCCAAGGTTCAGTCAGGGGCGATGAGCAGTTCTTC.

This clonotype was recorded at least ten times. The CDR3 region is CASSETAVAFF. The CDR3 DNA sequence: TGTGCCAGCAGTGAGACAGCCGTAGCTTTCTTT. J is TRBJ1-1 and V is TRBV6-1; D is perhaps TRBD1 (5 bases). The germline gives CDR1 MNHNS, CDR2 SASEGT. The CDR3 is made up of 11 amino acids. The V and J ends lost 3 bases and 10 bases respectively, with 9 bases between them.

The chain joins TRBV30 to TRBJ1-2; D might be TRBD1 (5 bases). In germline, CDR1 is GTSNPN, CDR2 SVGIG (reference sequence). The CDR3 contains 14 residues. Trimming shortened V by 3 bases and J by 4 bases, and 15 bases separated the two germline ends. Here the CDR3 reads CAWRRTGGTYGYTF. The CDR3 coding sequence is TGTGCCTGGAGGAGGACGGGGGGAACCTATGGCTACACCTTC.

The table lists this clonotype with a few counts. The rearrangement links TRBV12-3 or TRBV12-4 to TRBJ1-5; D gene unclear. This CDR3 is built from 13 residues. Deletions cut 5 bases from V and 6 bases from J, with 11 bases between. CDR3 region: CASSSLQSQPQHF. The DNA for the CDR3 is TGTGCCAGCAGTAGCCTTCAGAGTCAGCCCCAGCATTTT.